A selection of T cell receptor beta chains follows, all from one sample in a study of cytomegalovirus exposure and HLA in healthy donors. Some clones are missing from TCRdb's copy, which holds only in-frame ones; the method was immunoSEQ multiplex PCR. The sample yields 180,000 or so clones, about 9% seen once. Material for sequencing was PBMCs. These receptors were obtained from a woman aged 30 to 39 in good health and CMV-seropositive. The CDR3 runs from the conserved cysteine through the conserved F or W. Each record gives: J gene, clone size, D gene, V gene, CDR3 DNA, CDR3 protein. The D gene is left open where the match is weak. For some rows the clone size is stated as once, few or many, or as a class when expanded; others skip it.

TRBJ2-7,.,.,TRBV11-2,TGTGCCAGCAGCTTAGGGCCGCCCACCTACGAGCAGTACTTC,CASSLGPPTYEQYF
TRBJ2-2,few,.,TRBV5-1,TGCGCCAGCAGCTTTCGGGGATTATCCGGGGAGCTGTTTTTT,CASSFRGLSGELFF
TRBJ2-1,few,TRBD2,TRBV9,TGTGCCAGCAGCGTGGGCCCTAGCGGGAGTTCGTACAATGAGCAGTTCTTC,CASSVGPSGSSYNEQFF
TRBJ2-7,few,TRBD2,TRBV7-3,TGTGCCAGCAGCTTAAGGGAGGGCTTCGAGCAGTACTTC,CASSLREGFEQYF
TRBJ2-1,few,TRBD2,TRBV2,TGTGCCAGCAGTGAGGGACTACAATCCTACAATGAGCAGTTCTTC,CASSEGLQSYNEQFF
TRBJ2-2,.,TRBD1,TRBV18,TGTGCCAGCTCATCGGGACAGGGGACTAACACCGGGGAGCTGTTTTTT,CASSSGQGTNTGELFF
TRBJ2-1,few,.,TRBV29-1,TGCAGCGTTTACGACGGGAGCTCCTACAATGAGCAGTTCTTC,CSVYDGSSYNEQFF
TRBJ2-7,few,TRBD2,TRBV5-1,TGCGCCAGCAGCTTCACGGGACTAGCGGCCTACGAGCAGTACTTC,CASSFTGLAAYEQYF
TRBJ1-1,.,.,TRBV5-1,TGCGCCAGCAGCTTGGGGCAGGGAGGCGGTGAAGCTTTCTTT,CASSLGQGGGEAFF
TRBJ2-1,.,TRBD1,TRBV2,TGTGCCAGCAACCGGGACAGGGGAGGGGATGAGCAGTTCTTC,CASNRDRGGDEQFF
TRBJ2-7,.,.,TRBV4-1,TGCGCCAGCAGCCTTGGACTGTCCTACGAGCAGTACTTC,CASSLGLSYEQYF
TRBJ1-1,.,.,TRBV19,TGTGCCAGTAGTATAGCGGCGGGGGGCGCGACTGAAGCTTTCTTT,CASSIAAGGATEAFF
TRBJ2-3,.,TRBD2,TRBV7-9,TGTGCCAGCAGCTCCGAACGACTAGCGGGAGTTATTAGCACAGATACGCAGTATTTT,CASSSERLAGVISTDTQYF
TRBJ2-3,.,.,TRBV4-2,TGTGCCAGCAGCCAAGTAATAGGAGCAGATACGCAGTATTTT,CASSQVIGADTQYF
TRBJ2-7,few,.,TRBV19,TGTGCCAGTAGTACATCCTTGGACACCACCTACGAGCAGTACTTC,CASSTSLDTTYEQYF
TRBJ1-2,few,.,TRBV9,TGTGCCAGCAGCGTAGCTGGTAGGGGCGTTGGCTATGGCTACACCTTC,CASSVAGRGVGYGYTF
TRBJ2-1,.,.,TRBV6-4,TGTGCCAGCAAGATTGCTAGCTCCTACAATGAGCAGTTCTTC,CASKIASSYNEQFF
TRBJ2-7,few,TRBD1,TRBV2,TGTGCCAGCACTTTGGACAGGAACTACGAGCAGTACTTC,CASTLDRNYEQYF
TRBJ2-5,many,TRBD2,TRBV2,TGTGCCAGCGCCGCTAGCGGGCGTCGAGGGACCCAGTACTTC,CASAASGRRGTQYF
TRBJ2-1,.,TRBD2,TRBV7-9,TGTGCCAGCAGCCCCCCGGGGGGCTACAATGAGCAGTTCTTC,CASSPPGGYNEQFF
TRBJ2-4,.,TRBD2,TRBV7-9,TGTGCCAGCAGCTTCCTCACGGGGGGGACCATTCAGTACTTC,CASSFLTGGTIQYF
TRBJ1-2,few,.,TRBV6-1,TGTGCCAGCAGAGGGAGGGATGACGCATGGGAGGGCTACACCTTC,CASRGRDDAWEGYTF
TRBJ1-1,few,.,TRBV27,TGTGCCAGCATTAACCGGGACAAACACACTGAAGCTTTCTTT,CASINRDKHTEAFF
TRBJ1-1,.,TRBD1,TRBV5-1,TGCGCCAGCACCAAGGACAGGGCGAACACTGAAGCTTTCTTT,CASTKDRANTEAFF
TRBJ2-2,few,.,TRBV19,TGTGCCAGTAGTATTCAGGGTTTGTACACCGGGGAGCTGTTTTTT,CASSIQGLYTGELFF
TRBJ2-1,.,.,TRBV5-8,TGTGCCAGCACCCTCTACAATGAGCAGTTCTTC,CASTLYNEQFF
TRBJ2-3,.,.,TRBV6-5,TGTGCCAGCAGTTACTCGAGGAATAGGAGGGGAAATACGCAGTATTTT,CASSYSRNRRGNTQYF
TRBJ2-1,.,.,TRBV6-6,TGTGCCAGCAGTTACGGACAGTCCAATCTTGGGAATGAGCAGTTCTTC,CASSYGQSNLGNEQFF
TRBJ1-2,.,TRBD1,TRBV6-6,TGTGCCAGCAGTCCAGGGACAGGCTACTATGGCTACACCTTC,CASSPGTGYYGYTF
TRBJ2-3,few,TRBD1,TRBV7-9,TGTGCCAGCAGCCTAGGGACAGGGAGCACAGATACGCAGTATTTT,CASSLGTGSTDTQYF
TRBJ2-7,.,TRBD2,TRBV5-4,TGTGCCAGCAGCCTAGCCGGGACTAGCTCCTACGAGCAGTACTTC,CASSLAGTSSYEQYF
TRBJ2-2,few,.,TRBV20-1,TGCAGTGCATCCAATCCCGGGGAGCTGTTTTTT,CSASNPGELFF
TRBJ2-1,few,TRBD2,TRBV9,TGTGCCAGCAGCGTAGGGGGCGGGAGAATCTACAATGAGCAGTTCTTC,CASSVGGGRIYNEQFF
TRBJ2-1,.,.,TRBV4-2,TGTGCCAGCAGCACTAGCCCTCGCAATGAGCAGTTCTTC,CASSTSPRNEQFF
TRBJ2-1,few,TRBD2,TRBV11-3,TGTGCCAGCAGCTTAGCTAGCGGGGGCTTCTACAATGAGCAGTTCTTC,CASSLASGGFYNEQFF
TRBJ1-2,few,.,TRBV5-6,TGTGCCAGCAGCTTGGCAGATGGCTACACCTTC,CASSLADGYTF
TRBJ1-2,.,TRBD1,TRBV7-9,TGTGCCAGCAGCTTAGCCATAAGCACCGGGACAGCTAACTATGGCTACACCTTC,CASSLAISTGTANYGYTF
TRBJ2-1,.,TRBD2,TRBV6-1,TGTGCCAGCAAACTAGCGGGTGAGCAGTTCTTC,CASKLAGEQFF
TRBJ2-5,.,.,TRBV7-3,TGTGCCAGCAGCTTAACGTACGGGGTGGGAAGAGAGACCCAGTACTTC,CASSLTYGVGRETQYF
TRBJ2-7,.,TRBD1,TRBV29-1,TGCAGCGTTGAAGTGGTAGGGGGCAGCGAGCAGTACTTC,CSVEVVGGSEQYF
TRBJ2-1,few,TRBD2,TRBV2,TGTGCCAGCAGGAACGGACTAGCGGGTCTGATCGATGAGCAGTTCTTC,CASRNGLAGLIDEQFF
TRBJ2-7,few,TRBD2,TRBV10-3,TGTGCCGCGGGGGACCAGGGCAGGGCGCTCCCGGTCGAGCAGTACTTC,CAAGDQGRALPVEQYF
TRBJ2-5,few,.,TRBV7-2,TGTGCCAGCAGCTTAGCTCGAGAAGAGGAGACCCAGTACTTC,CASSLAREEETQYF
TRBJ1-1,few,.,TRBV5-1,TGCGCCAGCAGCTTTAATGAGGGAAGCACTGAAGCTTTCTTT,CASSFNEGSTEAFF